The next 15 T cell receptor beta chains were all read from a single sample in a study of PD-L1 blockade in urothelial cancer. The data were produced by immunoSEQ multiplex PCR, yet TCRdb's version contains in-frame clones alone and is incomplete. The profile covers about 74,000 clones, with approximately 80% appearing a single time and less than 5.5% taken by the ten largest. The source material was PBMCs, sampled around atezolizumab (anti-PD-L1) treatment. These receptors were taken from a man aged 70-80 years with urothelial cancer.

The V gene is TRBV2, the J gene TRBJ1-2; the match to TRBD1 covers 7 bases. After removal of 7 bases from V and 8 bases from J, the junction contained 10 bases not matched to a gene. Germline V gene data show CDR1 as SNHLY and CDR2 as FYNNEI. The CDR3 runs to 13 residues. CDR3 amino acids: CASTLTGNSGYTF. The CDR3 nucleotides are TGTGCCAGCACTCTGACAGGGAACTCAGGCTACACCTTC.

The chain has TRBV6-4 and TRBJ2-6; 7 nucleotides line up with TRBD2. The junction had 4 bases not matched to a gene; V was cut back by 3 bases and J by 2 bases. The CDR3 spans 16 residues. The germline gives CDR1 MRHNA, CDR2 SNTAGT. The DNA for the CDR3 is TGTGCCAGCAGTGAGTCGGGAGGAACTGGGGCCAACGTCCTGACTTTC. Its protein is CASSESGGTGANVLTF.

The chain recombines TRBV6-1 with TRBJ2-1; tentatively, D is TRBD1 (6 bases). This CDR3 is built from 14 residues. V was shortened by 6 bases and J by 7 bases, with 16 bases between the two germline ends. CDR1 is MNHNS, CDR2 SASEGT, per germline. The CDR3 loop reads CASSVQGMGNEQFF. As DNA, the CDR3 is TGTGCCAGCAGCGTACAGGGCATGGGGAATGAGCAGTTCTTC.

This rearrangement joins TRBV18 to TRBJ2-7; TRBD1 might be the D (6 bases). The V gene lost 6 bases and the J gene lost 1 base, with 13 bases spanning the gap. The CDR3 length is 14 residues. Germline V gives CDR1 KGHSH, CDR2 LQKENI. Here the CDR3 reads CASSRTELSYEQYF. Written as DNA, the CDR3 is TGTGCCAGCTCCCGGACAGAGCTTTCCTACGAGCAGTACTTC.

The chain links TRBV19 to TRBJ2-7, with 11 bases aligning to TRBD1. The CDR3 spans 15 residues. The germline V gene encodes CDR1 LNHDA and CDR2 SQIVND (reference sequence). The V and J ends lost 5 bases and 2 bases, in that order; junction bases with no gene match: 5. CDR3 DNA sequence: TGTGCCAGTAGTTTCGGGACAGGGGGACCCTACGAGCAGTACTTC. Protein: CASSFGTGGPYEQYF. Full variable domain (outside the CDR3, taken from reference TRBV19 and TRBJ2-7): DGGITQSPKYLFRKEGQNVTLSCEQNLNHDAMYWYRQDPGQGLRLIYYSQIVNDFQKGDIAEGYSVSREKKESFPLTVTSAQKNPTAFYLCASSFGTGGPYEQYFGPGTRLTVT.

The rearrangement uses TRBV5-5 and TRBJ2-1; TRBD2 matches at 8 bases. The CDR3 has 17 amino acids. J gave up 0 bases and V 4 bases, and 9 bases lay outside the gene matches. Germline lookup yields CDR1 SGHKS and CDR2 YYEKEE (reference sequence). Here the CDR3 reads CASSRGGALSSYNEQFF. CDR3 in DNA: TGTGCCAGCAGCCGGGGGGGGGCCCTCTCCTCCTACAATGAGCAGTTCTTC.

The CDR3 spells CASSFSGRAGANVLTF. In DNA form, the CDR3 reads TGTGCCAGCAGTTTCAGTGGCAGGGCTGGGGCCAACGTCCTGACTTTC. The J gene is TRBJ2-6, the V gene TRBV28, with D maybe TRBD1 (5 bases). CDR1 and CDR2 from the germline V gene are MDHEN and SYDVKM. The CDR3 extends over 16 amino acids. V was trimmed by 3 bases and J by 2 bases, leaving 11 bases between them.

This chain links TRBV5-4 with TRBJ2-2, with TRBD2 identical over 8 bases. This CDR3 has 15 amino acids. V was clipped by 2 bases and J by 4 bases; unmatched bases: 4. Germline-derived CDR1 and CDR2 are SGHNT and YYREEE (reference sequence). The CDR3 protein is CASSFVAGPTGELFF. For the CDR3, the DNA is TGTGCCAGCAGCTTTGTAGCGGGACCCACCGGGGAGCTGTTTTTT.

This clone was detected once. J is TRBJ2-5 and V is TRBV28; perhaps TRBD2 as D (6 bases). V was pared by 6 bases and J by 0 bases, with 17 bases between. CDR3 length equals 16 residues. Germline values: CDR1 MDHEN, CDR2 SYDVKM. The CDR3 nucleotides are TGTGCCAGCAGCCCTTTGGGGGGTGGGGACCAAGAGACCCAGTACTTC. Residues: CASSPLGGGDQETQYF.

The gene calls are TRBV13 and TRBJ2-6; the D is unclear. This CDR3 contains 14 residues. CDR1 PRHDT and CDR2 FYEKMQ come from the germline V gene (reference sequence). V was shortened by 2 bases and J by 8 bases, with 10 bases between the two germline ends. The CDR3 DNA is TGTGCCAGCAGCTTACCTGGCGGTACCAACGTCCTGACTTTC. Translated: CASSLPGGTNVLTF.

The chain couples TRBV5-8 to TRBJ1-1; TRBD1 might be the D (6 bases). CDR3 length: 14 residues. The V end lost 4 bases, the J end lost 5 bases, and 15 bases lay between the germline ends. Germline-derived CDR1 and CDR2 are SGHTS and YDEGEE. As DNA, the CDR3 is TGTGCCAGCAGCCGGAGCGGGGGCCGTACTGAAGCTTTCTTT. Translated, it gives CASSRSGGRTEAFF.

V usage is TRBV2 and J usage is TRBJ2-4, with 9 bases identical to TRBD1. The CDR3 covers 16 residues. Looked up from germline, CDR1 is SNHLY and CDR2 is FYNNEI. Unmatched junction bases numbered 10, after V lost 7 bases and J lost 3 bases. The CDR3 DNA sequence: TGTGCCAGCATCTTAGACAGGGGGATAGTCAAAAACATTCAGTACTTC. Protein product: CASILDRGIVKNIQYF. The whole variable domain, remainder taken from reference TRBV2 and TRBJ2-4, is EPEVTQTPSHQVTQMGQEVILRCVPISNHLYFYWYRQILGQKVEFLVSFYNNEISEKSEIFDDQFSVERPDGSNFTLKIRSTKLEDSAMYFCASILDRGIVKNIQYFGAGTRLSVL.

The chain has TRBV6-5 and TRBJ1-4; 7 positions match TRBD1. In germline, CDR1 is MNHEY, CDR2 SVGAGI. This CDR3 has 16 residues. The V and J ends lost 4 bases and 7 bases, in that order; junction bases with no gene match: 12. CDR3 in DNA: TGTGCCAGCAGTTCAAGGTCGGCAGGGGGACGTGAAAAACTGTTTTTT. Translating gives CASSSRSAGGREKLFF.

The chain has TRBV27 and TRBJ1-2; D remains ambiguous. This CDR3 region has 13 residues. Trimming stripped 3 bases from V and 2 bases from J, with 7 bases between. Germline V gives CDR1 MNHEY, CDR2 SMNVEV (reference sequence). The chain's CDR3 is CASSFSGNYGYTF. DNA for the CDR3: TGTGCCAGCAGTTTCAGCGGGAACTATGGCTACACCTTC.

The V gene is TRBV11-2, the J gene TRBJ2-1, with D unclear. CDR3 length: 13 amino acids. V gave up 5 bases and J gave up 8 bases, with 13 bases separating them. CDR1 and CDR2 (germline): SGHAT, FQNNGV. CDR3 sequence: CASSLQQIDEQFF. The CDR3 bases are TGTGCCAGCAGCCTACAGCAAATAGATGAGCAGTTCTTC.